This section outlines one T cell receptor (beta chain) sequence together with its context. The sample comes from a study of blood T cell repertoires in COVID-19. At the level of the study: The origin of the acute and convalescent COVID-19 samples was the United States, Italy and Spain. T cells, B-cell-depleted T cells, or PBMCs provided the cDNA or gDNA that served as material.

Germline V gene lookup returns CDR1 SGHRS and CDR2 YFSETQ. The CDR3 sequence is 18 residues long. After removal of 4 bases from V and 6 bases from J, the junction contained 10 bases not matched to a gene. Per the original data handling: Estimated nucleated cell counts came from reference gene primer amplification. Profiling relied on immunoSEQ multiplex PCR, and the TCRdb table lists in-frame clones only, not all of them. The V and J calls and clone size are taken from that table; D and trimming were inferred from the DNA. Of about 500,000 clones listed, nearly 90% are singletons. Enrolled during active infection, Seattle patients were then followed longitudinally.

This sequence originates from a man between 18 and 35 years old with COVID-19, enrolled during active disease. The rearrangement uses TRBV5-1 and TRBJ2-1; 16 positions match TRBD2. The sequenced sample consisted of peripheral blood. The CDR3 region is CASSVLPGLAGGSNEQFF. The CDR3 DNA sequence: TGCGCCAGCAGCGTACTGCCGGGACTAGCGGGGGGGTCCAATGAGCAGTTCTTC.